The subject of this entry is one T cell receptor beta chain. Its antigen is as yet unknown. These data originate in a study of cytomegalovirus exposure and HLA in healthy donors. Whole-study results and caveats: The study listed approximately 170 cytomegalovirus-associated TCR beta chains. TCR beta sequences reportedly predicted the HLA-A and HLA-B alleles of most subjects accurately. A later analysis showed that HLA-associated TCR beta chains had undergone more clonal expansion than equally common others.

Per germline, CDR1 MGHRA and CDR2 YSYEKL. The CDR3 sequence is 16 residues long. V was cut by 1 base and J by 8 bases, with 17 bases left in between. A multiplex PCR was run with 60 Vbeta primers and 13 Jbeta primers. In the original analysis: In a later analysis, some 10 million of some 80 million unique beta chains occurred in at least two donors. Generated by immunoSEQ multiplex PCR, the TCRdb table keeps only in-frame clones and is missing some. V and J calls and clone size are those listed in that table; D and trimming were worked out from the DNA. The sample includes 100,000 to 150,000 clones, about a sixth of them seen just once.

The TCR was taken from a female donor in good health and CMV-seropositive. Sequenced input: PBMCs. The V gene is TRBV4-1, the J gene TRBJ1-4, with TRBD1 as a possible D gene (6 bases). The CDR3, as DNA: TGCGCCAGCAGCCAAGGATTTACGGGGGGCTGGGAAAAACTGTTTTTT. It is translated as CASSQGFTGGWEKLFF.